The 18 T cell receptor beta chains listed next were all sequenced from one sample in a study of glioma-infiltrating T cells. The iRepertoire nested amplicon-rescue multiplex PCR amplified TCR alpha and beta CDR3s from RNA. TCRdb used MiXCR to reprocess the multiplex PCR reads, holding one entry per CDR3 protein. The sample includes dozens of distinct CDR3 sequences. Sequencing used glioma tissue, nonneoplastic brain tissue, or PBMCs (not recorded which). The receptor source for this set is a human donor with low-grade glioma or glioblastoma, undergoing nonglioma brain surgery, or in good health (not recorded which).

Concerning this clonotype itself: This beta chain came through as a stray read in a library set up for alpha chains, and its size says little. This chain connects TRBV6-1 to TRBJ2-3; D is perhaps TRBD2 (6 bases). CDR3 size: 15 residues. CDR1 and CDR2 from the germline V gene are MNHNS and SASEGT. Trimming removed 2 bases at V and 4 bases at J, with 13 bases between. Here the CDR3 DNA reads TGTGCCAGCAGTGAATCTTCGGGAGCCCCAGATACGCAGTATTTT. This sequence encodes CASSESSGAPDTQYF.

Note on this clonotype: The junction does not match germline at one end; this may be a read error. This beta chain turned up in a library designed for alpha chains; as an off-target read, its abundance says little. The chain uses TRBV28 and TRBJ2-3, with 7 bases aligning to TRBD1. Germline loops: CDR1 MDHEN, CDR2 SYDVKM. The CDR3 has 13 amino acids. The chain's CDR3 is CASSFIGTDTQYF. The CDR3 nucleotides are TGTGCCAGCAGTTTTATAGGGACAGATACACAGTATTTT.

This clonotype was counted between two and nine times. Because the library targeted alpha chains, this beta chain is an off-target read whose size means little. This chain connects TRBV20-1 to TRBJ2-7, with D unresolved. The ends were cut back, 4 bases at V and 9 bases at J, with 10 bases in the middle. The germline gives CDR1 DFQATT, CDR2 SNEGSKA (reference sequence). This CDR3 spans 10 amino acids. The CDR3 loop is CSAISQVQYF. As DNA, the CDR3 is TGCAGTGCTATAAGTCAGGTGCAGTACTTC.

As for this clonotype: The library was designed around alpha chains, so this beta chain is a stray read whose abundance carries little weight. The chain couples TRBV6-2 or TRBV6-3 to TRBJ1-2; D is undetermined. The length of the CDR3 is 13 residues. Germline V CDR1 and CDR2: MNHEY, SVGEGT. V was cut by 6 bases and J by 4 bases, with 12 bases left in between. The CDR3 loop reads CASRPSLAYGYTF. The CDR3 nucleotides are TGTGCCAGCAGACCTAGCCTGGCCTATGGCTACACCTTC.

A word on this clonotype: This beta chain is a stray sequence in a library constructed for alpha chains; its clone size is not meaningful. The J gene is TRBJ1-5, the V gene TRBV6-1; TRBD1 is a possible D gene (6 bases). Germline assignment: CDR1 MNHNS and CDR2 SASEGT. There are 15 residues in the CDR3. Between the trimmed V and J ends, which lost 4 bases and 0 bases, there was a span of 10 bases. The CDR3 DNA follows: TGTGCCAGCAGTGTACGACAGGATAGCAATCAGCCCCAGCATTTT. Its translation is CASSVRQDSNQPQHF.

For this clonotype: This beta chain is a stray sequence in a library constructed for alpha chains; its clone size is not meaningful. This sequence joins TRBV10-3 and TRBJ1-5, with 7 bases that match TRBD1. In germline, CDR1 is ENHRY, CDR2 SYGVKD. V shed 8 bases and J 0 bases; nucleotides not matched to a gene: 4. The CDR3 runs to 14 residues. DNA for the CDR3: TGTGCCATCGGTACAGGGGATAGCAATCAGCCCCAGCATTTT. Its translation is CAIGTGDSNQPQHF.

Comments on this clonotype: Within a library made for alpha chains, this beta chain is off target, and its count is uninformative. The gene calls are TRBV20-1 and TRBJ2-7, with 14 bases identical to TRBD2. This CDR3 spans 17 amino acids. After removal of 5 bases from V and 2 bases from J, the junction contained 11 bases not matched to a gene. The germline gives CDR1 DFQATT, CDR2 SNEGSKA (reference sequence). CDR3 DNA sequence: TGCAGTGCTTACAGGGTTGGACTAGCGGGAGGCACCTACGAGCAGTACTTC. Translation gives CSAYRVGLAGGTYEQYF.

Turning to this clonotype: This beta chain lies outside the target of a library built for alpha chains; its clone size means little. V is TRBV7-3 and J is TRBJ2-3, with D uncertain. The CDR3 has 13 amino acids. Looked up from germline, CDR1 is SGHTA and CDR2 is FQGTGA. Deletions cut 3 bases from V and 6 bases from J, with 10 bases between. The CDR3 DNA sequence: TGTGCCAGCAGCTTGAACAATTGGGATACGCAGTATTTT. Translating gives CASSLNNWDTQYF.

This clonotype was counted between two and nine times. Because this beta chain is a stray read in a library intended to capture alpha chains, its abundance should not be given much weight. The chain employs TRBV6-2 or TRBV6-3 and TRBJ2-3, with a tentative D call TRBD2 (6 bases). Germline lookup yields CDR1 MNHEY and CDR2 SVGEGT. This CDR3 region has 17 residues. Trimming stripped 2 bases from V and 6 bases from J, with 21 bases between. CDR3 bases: TGTGCCAGCAGTTACCAGCCGGAGGGCCCAGCGGCGGATACGCAGTATTTT. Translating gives CASSYQPEGPAADTQYF.

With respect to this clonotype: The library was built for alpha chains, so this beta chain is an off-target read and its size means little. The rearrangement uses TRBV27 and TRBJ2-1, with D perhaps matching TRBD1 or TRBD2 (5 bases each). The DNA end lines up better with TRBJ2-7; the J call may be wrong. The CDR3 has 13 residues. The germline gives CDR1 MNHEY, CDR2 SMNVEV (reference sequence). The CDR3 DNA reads TGTGCCAGCAGTCACTCCCGGGACGGCGAGCAGTACTTC. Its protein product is CASSHSRDGEQYF.

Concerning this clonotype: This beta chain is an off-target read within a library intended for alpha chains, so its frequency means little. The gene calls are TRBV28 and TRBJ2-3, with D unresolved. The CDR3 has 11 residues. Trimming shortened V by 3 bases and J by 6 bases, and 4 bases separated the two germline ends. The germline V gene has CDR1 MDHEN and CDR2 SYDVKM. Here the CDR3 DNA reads TGTGCCAGCAGTTTCACCGATACGCAGTATTTT. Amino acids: CASSFTDTQYF.

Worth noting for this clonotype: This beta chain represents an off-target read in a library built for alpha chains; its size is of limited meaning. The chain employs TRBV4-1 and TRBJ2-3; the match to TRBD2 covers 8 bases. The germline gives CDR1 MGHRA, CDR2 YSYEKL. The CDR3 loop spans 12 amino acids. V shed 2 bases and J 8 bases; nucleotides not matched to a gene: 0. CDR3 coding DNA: TGCGCCAGCAGCCAAACTAGCGGTACGCAGTATTTT. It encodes CASSQTSGTQYF.

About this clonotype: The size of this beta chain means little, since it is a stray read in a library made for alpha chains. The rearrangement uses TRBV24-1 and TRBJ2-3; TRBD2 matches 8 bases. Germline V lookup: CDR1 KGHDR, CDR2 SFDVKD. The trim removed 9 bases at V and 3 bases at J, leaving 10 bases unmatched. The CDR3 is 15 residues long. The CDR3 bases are TGTGCCACCCAAACGAGCGGGAGCTCGACAGATACGCAGTATTTT. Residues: CATQTSGSSTDTQYF.

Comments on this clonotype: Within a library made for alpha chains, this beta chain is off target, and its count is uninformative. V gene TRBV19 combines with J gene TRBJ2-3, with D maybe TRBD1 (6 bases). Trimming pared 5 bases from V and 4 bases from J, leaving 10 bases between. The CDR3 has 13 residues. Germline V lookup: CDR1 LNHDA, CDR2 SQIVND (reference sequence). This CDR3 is CASSPGQSDTQYF. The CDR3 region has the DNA TGTGCCAGTAGTCCCGGACAGTCAGATACGCAGTATTTT. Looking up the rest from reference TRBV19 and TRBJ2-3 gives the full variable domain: DGGITQSPKYLFRKEGQNVTLSCEQNLNHDAMYWYRQDPGQGLRLIYYSQIVNDFQKGDIAEGYSVSREKKESFPLTVTSAQKNPTAFYLCASSPGQSDTQYFGPGTRLTVL.

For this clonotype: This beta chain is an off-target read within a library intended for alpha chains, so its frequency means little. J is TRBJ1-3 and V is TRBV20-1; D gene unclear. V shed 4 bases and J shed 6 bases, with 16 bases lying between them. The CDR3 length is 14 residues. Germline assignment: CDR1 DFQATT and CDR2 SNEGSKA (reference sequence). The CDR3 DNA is TGCAGTGCTACCCCCGCAGGCTCGGTAAACACCATATATTTT. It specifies CSATPAGSVNTIYF.

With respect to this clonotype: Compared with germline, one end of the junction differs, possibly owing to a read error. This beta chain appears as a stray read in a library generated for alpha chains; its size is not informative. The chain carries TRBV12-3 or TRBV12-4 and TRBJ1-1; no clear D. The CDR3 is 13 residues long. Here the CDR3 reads CAAGSRRNTPLVF. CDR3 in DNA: TGTGCAGCAGGCTCAAGGAGAAACACACCTCTTGTCTTT.

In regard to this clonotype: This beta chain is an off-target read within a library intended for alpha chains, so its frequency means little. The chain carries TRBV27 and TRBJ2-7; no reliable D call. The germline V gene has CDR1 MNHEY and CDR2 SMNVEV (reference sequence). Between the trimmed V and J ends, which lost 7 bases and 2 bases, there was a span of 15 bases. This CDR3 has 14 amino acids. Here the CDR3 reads CASKSGRSPYEQYF. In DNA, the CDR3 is TGTGCCAGCAAGTCGGGCCGTAGCCCCTACGAGCAGTACTTC.

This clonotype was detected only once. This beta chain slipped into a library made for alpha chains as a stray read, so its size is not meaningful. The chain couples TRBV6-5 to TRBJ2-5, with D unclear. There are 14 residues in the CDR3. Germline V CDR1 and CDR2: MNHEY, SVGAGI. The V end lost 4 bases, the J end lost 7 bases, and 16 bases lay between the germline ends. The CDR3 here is CASSSAAVKGTQYF. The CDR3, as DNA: TGTGCCAGCAGTTCAGCCGCGGTAAAGGGGACCCAGTACTTC.